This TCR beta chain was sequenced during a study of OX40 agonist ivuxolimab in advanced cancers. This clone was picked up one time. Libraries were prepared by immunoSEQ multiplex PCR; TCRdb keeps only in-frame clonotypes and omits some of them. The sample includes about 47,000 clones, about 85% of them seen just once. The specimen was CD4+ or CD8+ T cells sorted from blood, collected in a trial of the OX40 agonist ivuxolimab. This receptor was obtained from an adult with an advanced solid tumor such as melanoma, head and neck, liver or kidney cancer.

This CDR3 reads CASSQSETQYF. The DNA of the CDR3 is TGCGCCAGCAGCCAAAGCGAGACCCAGTACTTC. The rearrangement links TRBV4-1 to TRBJ2-5; unclear D gene. CDR3 length: 11 amino acids. Germline CDR1 MGHRA, CDR2 YSYEKL. Trimming took off 2 bases at V and 5 bases at J, with 3 bases between the two ends.